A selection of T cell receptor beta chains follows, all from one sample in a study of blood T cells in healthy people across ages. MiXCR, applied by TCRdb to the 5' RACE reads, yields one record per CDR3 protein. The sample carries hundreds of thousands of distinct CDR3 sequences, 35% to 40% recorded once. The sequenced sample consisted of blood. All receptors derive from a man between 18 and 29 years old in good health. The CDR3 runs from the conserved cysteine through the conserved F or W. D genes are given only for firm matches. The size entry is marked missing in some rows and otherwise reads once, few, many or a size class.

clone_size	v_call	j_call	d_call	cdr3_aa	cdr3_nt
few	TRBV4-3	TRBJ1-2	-	CASRGRDPGGYTF	TGCGCCAGCAGGGGTAGGGACCCCGGCGGGTACACCTTC
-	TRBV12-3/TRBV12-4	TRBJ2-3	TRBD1	CASSPDRAGTDTRYF	TGTGCCAGCAGTCCCGACAGGGCCGGGACAGATACGCGGTATTTT
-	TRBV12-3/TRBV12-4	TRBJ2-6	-	CASSRVGVSPNVLTF	TGTGCCAGCAGTCGTGTCGGGGTCTCGCCCAACGTCCTGACTTTC
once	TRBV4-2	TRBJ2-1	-	CASSPQGRSSYNEQVF	TGTGCCAGCAGCCCGCAGGGGAGGAGCTCCTACAATGAGCAGGTCTTC
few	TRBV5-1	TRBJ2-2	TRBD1	CASSQGQTNTGELFF	TGCGCCAGCAGCCAGGGACAGACGAACACCGGGGAGCTGTTTTTT
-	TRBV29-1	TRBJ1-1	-	CSAGAGLHTEAFF	TGCAGCGCGGGAGCGGGTCTGCACACTGAAGCTTTCTTT
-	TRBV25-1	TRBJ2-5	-	CASSEEVQYF	TGTGCCAGCAGTGAGGAGGTACAGTACTTC
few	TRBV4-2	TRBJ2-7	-	CASSQEARGEEQYF	TGTGCCAGCAGCCAAGAAGCACGGGGAGAGGAGCAGTACTTC
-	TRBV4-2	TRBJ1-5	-	CASSQGEGWNQPQHF	TGTGCCAGCAGCCAAGGGGAAGGGTGGAATCAGCCCCAGCATTTT
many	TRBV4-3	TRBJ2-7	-	CASSHSRGYEQYF	TGCGCCAGCAGCCATTCGCGGGGCTACGAGCAGTACTTC
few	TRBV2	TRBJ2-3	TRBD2	CASRGTSSTDTQYF	TGTGCCAGCAGGGGGACTAGTAGCACAGATACGCAGTATTTT
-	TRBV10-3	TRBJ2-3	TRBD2	CAVSESASGADTQYF	TGTGCCGTCAGTGAGTCGGCTAGCGGGGCAGATACGCAGTATTTT
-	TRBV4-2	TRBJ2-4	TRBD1	CASSFLARQGIIAKNIQYF	TGTGCCAGCAGCTTTTTGGCCCGACAGGGAATAATAGCCAAAAACATTCAGTACTTC
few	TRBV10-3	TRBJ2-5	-	CAISESTKEETQYF	TGTGCCATCAGTGAGTCGACCAAGGAAGAGACCCAGTACTTC
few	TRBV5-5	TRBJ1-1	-	CASSLDGGAEKNTEAFF	TGTGCCAGCAGCTTGGATGGGGGCGCAGAAAAGAACACTGAAGCTTTCTTT
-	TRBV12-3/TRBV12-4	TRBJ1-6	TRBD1	CASRDRGTSPLHF	TGTGCCAGCAGAGACAGGGGGACTTCACCCCTCCACTTT
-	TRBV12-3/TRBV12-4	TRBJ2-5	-	CASSPLLSPQYF	TGTGCCAGCAGTCCACTACTCAGTCCGCAGTACTTC
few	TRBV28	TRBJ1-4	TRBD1	CASSSRGLGEKLFF	TGTGCCAGCAGCTCCAGGGGGTTAGGTGAAAAACTGTTTTTT
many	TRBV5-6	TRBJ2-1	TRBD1	CASSLGVRDSPTYNEQFF	TGTGCCAGCAGCTTGGGGGTCCGGGACAGCCCTACCTACAATGAGCAGTTCTTC
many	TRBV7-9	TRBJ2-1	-	CASSLARDPNEQFF	TGTGCCAGCAGCTTAGCCAGGGACCCAAATGAGCAGTTCTTC
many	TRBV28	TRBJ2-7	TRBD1	CASSPDPDRLTYEQYF	TGTGCCAGCAGTCCCGACCCGGACAGGTTAACCTACGAGCAGTACTTC
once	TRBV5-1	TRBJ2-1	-	CASSLAPGHYPHNEQFF	TGCGCCAGCAGCTTGGCCCCGGGACACTACCCCCACAATGAGCAGTTCTTC
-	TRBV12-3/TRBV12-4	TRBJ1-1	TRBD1	CASSATGGIEAFF	TGTGCCAGCAGTGCGACAGGGGGGATTGAAGCTTTCTTT
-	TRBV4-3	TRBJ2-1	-	CASSRVGQTLKHNEQFF	TGCGCCAGCAGCCGGGTCGGGCAGACCCTAAAGCACAATGAGCAGTTCTTC
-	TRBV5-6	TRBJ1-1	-	CASSVASSTEAFF	TGTGCCAGCAGCGTGGCGAGTAGCACTGAAGCTTTCTTT
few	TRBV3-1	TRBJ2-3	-	CASSQDGASSPSLYTQYF	TGTGCCAGCAGCCAAGATGGTGCGAGCTCACCCTCCCTTTATACGCAGTATTTT
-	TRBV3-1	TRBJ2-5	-	CASSLEALAPQETQYF	TGTGCCAGCAGCTTGGAGGCTTTGGCCCCTCAAGAGACCCAGTACTTC
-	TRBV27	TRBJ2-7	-	CAEAPSSYEQYF	TGTGCCGAGGCCCCTTCCTCCTACGAGCAGTACTTC